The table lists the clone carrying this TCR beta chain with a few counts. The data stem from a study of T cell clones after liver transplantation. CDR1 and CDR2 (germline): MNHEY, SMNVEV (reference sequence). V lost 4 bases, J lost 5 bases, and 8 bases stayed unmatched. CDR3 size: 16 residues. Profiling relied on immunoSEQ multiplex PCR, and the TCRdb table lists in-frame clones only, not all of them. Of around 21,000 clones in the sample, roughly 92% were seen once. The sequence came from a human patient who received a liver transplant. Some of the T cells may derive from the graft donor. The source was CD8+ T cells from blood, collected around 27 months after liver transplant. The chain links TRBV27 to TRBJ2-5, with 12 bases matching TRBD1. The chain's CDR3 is CASSYAGQGALETQYF. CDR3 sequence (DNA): TGTGCCAGCAGTTATGCGGGACAGGGGGCGCTTGAGACCCAGTACTTC.